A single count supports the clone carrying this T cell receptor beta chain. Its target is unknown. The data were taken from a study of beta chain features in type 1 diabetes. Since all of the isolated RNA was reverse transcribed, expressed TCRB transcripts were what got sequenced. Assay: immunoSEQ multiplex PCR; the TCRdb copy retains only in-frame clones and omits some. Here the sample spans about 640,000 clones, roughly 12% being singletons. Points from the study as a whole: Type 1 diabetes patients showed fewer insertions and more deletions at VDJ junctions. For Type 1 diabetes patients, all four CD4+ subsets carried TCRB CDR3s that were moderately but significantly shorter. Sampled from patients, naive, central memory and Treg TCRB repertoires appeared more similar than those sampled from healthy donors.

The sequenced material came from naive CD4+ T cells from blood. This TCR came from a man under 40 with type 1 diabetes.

CDR3 coding DNA: TGTGCCAGCAGTTACTCGAACAGGGGCGGCTACACCTTC. Encoded protein: CASSYSNRGGYTF. This chain links TRBV6-5 with TRBJ1-2; the match to TRBD1 covers 7 bases. From germline, CDR1 is MNHEY and CDR2 SVGAGI. This CDR3 has 13 amino acids. With 0 bases clipped from V and 8 bases from J, the junction kept 3 bases outside the gene matches.